This TCR beta chain was obtained from a study of spatial heterogeneity in lung cancer. Specified time point: blood at routine non-recurrence follow-up after resection. Without sorting, whole RNA was sequenced from tumor, nontumor lung or frozen PBMC. TCRdb redid the calling of the 5' RACE reads with MiXCR, one entry per CDR3 protein. This sample has approximately 56,000 distinct CDR3 sequences; about 7.4% occur once, and the top ten carry roughly 35%. Trimming pared 5 bases from V and 2 bases from J, leaving 15 bases between. The germline V gene has CDR1 SEHNR and CDR2 FQNEAQ (reference sequence). There are 15 residues in the CDR3.

The receptor comes from a female donor with early-stage non-small cell lung cancer. The sequenced sample was PBMCs, obtained at follow-up. The chain couples TRBV7-9 to TRBJ2-5; tentative D call: TRBD2 (6 bases). The CDR3 DNA follows: TGTGCCAGCAGCCTGACGGGGGTTTTGCAAGAGACCCAGTACTTC. It codes for CASSLTGVLQETQYF. Based on the CDR3 plus reference TRBV7-9 and TRBJ2-5, the full variable domain is DTGVSQNPRHKITKRGQNVTFRCDPISEHNRLYWYRQTLGQGPEFLTYFQNEAQLEKSRLLSDRFSAERPKGSFSTLEIQRTEQGDSAMYLCASSLTGVLQETQYFGPGTRLLVL.